The rows below give T cell receptor beta chains drawn from one sample of a study of cytomegalovirus exposure and HLA in healthy donors. Assay used: immunoSEQ multiplex PCR; TCRdb lists only in-frame clones, some missing. Of some 85,000 clones detected, around 79% appear once; the ten largest clones hold approximately 4.6%. What was sequenced was PBMCs. The receptors shown here come from a woman in her forties in good health and CMV-seropositive. Each CDR3 is given with its conserved first and last residue. Fields, in order: J gene, V gene, CDR3 length, D gene, clone size, CDR3 protein, CDR3 DNA. The D gene is left open where the match is weak. Clone sizes are given selectively: once, few, many, or a class where the clone is expanded.

TRBJ1-4,TRBV2,14,.,few,CASSSDRKSEKLFF,TGTGCCAGCAGTTCCGACAGGAAAAGCGAAAAACTGTTTTTT
TRBJ2-7,TRBV5-4,14,.,.,CASSLRRGDYEQYF,TGTGCCAGCAGCTTACGCAGGGGAGACTACGAGCAGTACTTC
TRBJ1-1,TRBV4-3,14,.,.,CASSHAGMNTEAFF,TGCGCCAGCAGCCATGCAGGTATGAACACTGAAGCTTTCTTT
TRBJ2-7,TRBV5-4,14,TRBD2,.,CASSLEREGYEQYF,TGTGCCAGCAGCTTGGAGCGGGAGGGTTACGAGCAGTACTTC
TRBJ1-1,TRBV7-3,13,.,once,CASSSGGYTEAFF,TGTGCCAGCAGCTCCGGCGGATACACTGAAGCTTTCTTT
TRBJ2-5,TRBV11-2,14,.,.,CASSLLSAGETQYF,TGTGCCAGCAGCTTATTAAGTGCGGGAGAGACCCAGTACTTC
TRBJ2-2,TRBV5-1,14,.,.,CASSLGQGTGELFF,TGCGCCAGCAGCTTGGGCCAGGGGACCGGGGAGCTGTTTTTT
TRBJ2-5,TRBV5-8,14,.,.,CASSSRRSQETQYF,TGTGCCAGCAGTTCCCGCAGGTCCCAAGAGACCCAGTACTTC
TRBJ2-3,TRBV4-1,13,.,.,CASSPSPADTQYF,TGCGCCAGCAGCCCCTCCCCCGCGGATACGCAGTATTTT
TRBJ1-4,TRBV6-5,15,.,.,CASTTSGGANEKLFF,TGTGCCAGCACCACCTCGGGGGGGGCCAATGAAAAACTGTTTTTT
TRBJ2-7,TRBV11-2,15,TRBD1,.,CASSYGGTGSYEQYF,TGTGCCAGCAGCTACGGCGGGACAGGGTCCTACGAGCAGTACTTC
TRBJ2-1,TRBV25-1,14,TRBD2,.,CASSVAGLYNEQFF,TGTGCCAGCTCTGTAGCGGGACTCTACAATGAGCAGTTCTTC
TRBJ2-7,TRBV9,13,.,.,CASSVGDSHEQYF,TGTGCCAGCAGCGTAGGGGACTCCCACGAGCAGTACTTC
TRBJ2-7,TRBV6-5,14,.,.,CASSYYGEYYEQYF,TGTGCCAGCAGTTACTACGGGGAGTACTACGAGCAGTACTTC
TRBJ2-5,TRBV7-8,14,.,few,CASSLVGPSGEQYF,TGTGCCAGCAGCTTAGTAGGTCCTTCGGGGGAGCAGTACTTC
TRBJ1-2,TRBV6-5,14,.,.,CASRPRGGAYGYTF,TGTGCCAGCAGGCCGCGTGGTGGGGCCTATGGCTACACCTTC
TRBJ2-7,TRBV9,14,TRBD1,.,CASSVGDRGYEQYF,TGTGCCAGCAGCGTAGGAGACAGGGGGTACGAGCAGTACTTC
TRBJ2-1,TRBV28,14,.,.,CASNVMGEYNEQFF,TGTGCCAGTAATGTTATGGGCGAATACAATGAGCAGTTCTTC
TRBJ2-3,TRBV19,14,.,.,CASTEGHLTDTQYF,TGTGCCAGTACCGAGGGACATCTTACAGATACGCAGTATTTT
TRBJ2-5,TRBV5-6,13,.,.,CASSSRVFETQYF,TGTGCCAGCAGCTCCAGGGTATTTGAGACCCAGTACTTC
TRBJ2-5,TRBV6-4,15,.,.,CASSDPRTGQETQYF,TGTGCCAGCAGTGATCCACGTACGGGGCAAGAGACCCAGTACTTC
TRBJ1-5,TRBV30,11,.,.,CAWSVQQPQHF,TGTGCCTGGAGTGTACAACAGCCCCAGCATTTT
TRBJ2-4,TRBV15,15,TRBD1,.,CATSRVDRDKNIQYF,TGTGCCACCAGCAGAGTGGACAGGGACAAAAACATTCAGTACTTC
TRBJ1-1,TRBV28,14,TRBD1,.,CASSTTRGHAEAFF,TGTGCCAGCAGTACGACGAGGGGGCACGCTGAAGCTTTCTTT
TRBJ2-1,TRBV11-3,12,TRBD2,.,CASSGSGNEQFF,TGTGCCAGCAGCGGTAGCGGGAATGAGCAGTTCTTC
TRBJ2-5,TRBV5-5,16,TRBD2,.,CASSLGSGGYQETQYF,TGTGCCAGCAGCTTGGGTAGCGGGGGATACCAAGAGACCCAGTACTTC
TRBJ2-7,TRBV28,16,.,.,CASRTGGTSLHYEQYF,TGTGCCAGCAGGACAGGGGGGACTAGTTTGCACTACGAGCAGTACTTC
TRBJ2-3,TRBV7-3,15,TRBD1,.,CASSSGTGGADTQYF,TGTGCCAGCAGCTCCGGGACAGGGGGCGCAGATACGCAGTATTTT
TRBJ1-4,TRBV6-5,14,.,.,CASSPSRKNEKLFF,TGTGCCAGCAGTCCTTCTAGGAAGAATGAAAAACTGTTTTTT
TRBJ2-3,TRBV14,14,.,once,CASSQPDWGDTQYF,TGTGCCAGCAGCCAGCCGGACTGGGGAGATACGCAGTATTTT
TRBJ1-4,TRBV27,16,.,once,CASSLGGSGDQEKLFF,TGTGCCAGCAGTTTAGGGGGGTCGGGGGATCAAGAAAAACTGTTTTTT
TRBJ1-2,TRBV5-6,13,.,few,CASSLRLDSGYTF,TGTGCCAGCAGCCTACGGTTGGATAGCGGCTACACCTTC
TRBJ1-5,TRBV4-3,15,.,few,CASSQDRGSNQPQHF,TGCGCCAGCAGCCAAGATCGAGGCTCCAATCAGCCCCAGCATTTT
TRBJ2-3,TRBV11-3,15,TRBD2,.,CASSPAGVWGDTQYF,TGTGCCAGCAGCCCAGCGGGAGTTTGGGGAGATACGCAGTATTTT
TRBJ1-5,TRBV7-8,19,TRBD1,.,CASSPYSPGTGDGEKPQHF,TGTGCCAGCAGCCCCTACTCGCCCGGGACAGGGGATGGGGAGAAGCCCCAGCATTTT
TRBJ2-3,TRBV28,19,TRBD2,once,CASSFGGSGLAGTTDTQYF,TGTGCCAGCAGTTTCGGGGGATCCGGGCTAGCGGGGACCACAGATACGCAGTATTTT
TRBJ2-3,TRBV4-3,15,.,.,CASSQGGTHTDTQYF,TGCGCCAGCAGCCAAGGCGGGACCCACACAGATACGCAGTATTTT
TRBJ2-2,TRBV25-1,18,TRBD1,.,CASSGLPSRGLGAGELFF,TGTGCCAGCAGTGGTCTACCCAGCAGGGGGTTGGGTGCCGGGGAGCTGTTTTTT
TRBJ2-5,TRBV14,13,.,.,CASSQVYWETQYF,TGTGCCAGCAGCCAAGTGTACTGGGAGACCCAGTACTTC
TRBJ2-3,TRBV2,11,.,.,CASDGGLTQYF,TGTGCCAGCGATGGGGGCCTCACGCAGTATTTT
TRBJ2-3,TRBV11-2,13,.,.,CASSLGVTDTQYF,TGTGCCAGCAGCTTAGGCGTCACAGATACGCAGTATTTT
TRBJ2-3,TRBV2,16,.,.,CASGEQPPGGTDTQYF,TGTGCCAGCGGTGAACAGCCTCCCGGGGGCACAGATACGCAGTATTTT
TRBJ2-5,TRBV9,14,TRBD2,.,CASSPRTREETQYF,TGTGCCAGCAGCCCCCGGACTAGAGAAGAGACCCAGTACTTC
TRBJ2-7,TRBV19,14,TRBD1,.,CASSIQGATYEQYF,TGTGCCAGTAGTATCCAGGGGGCCACCTACGAGCAGTACTTC
TRBJ1-2,TRBV19,13,.,.,CASSPGPGDGYTF,TGTGCCAGTAGTCCCGGGCCGGGGGATGGCTACACCTTC
TRBJ2-3,TRBV5-1,17,TRBD1,.,CASSSFGRTGVADTQYF,TGCGCCAGCAGCTCCTTCGGGAGGACAGGGGTGGCAGATACGCAGTATTTT